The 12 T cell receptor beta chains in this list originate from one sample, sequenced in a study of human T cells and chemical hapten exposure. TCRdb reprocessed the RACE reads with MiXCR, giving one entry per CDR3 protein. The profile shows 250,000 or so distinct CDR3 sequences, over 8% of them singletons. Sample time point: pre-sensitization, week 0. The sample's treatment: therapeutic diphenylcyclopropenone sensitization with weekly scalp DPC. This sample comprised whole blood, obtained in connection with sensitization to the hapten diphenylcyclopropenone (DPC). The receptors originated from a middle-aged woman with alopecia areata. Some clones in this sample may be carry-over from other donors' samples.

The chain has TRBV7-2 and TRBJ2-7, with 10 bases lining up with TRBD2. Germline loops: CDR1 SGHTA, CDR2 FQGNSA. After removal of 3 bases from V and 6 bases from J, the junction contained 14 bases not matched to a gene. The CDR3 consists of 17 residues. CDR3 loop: CASSLASGRSGLAEQYF. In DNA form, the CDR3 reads TGTGCCAGCAGCTTGGCTAGCGGGAGATCAGGGTTGGCCGAGCAGTACTTC.

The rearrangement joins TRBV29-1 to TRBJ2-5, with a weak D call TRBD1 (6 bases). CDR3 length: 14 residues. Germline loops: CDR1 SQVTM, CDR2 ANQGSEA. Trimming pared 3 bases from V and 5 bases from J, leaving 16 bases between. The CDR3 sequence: CSVDLQGEGETQYF. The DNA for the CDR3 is TGCAGCGTTGACTTACAGGGAGAGGGGGAGACCCAGTACTTC.

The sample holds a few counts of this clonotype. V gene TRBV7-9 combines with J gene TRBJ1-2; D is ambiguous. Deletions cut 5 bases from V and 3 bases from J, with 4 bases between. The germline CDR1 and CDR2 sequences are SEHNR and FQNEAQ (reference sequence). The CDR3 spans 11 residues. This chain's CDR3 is CASSQDYGYTF. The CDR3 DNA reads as TGTGCCAGCAGCCAGGACTATGGCTACACCTTC.

This CDR3 is CASSYGGNIQYF. DNA of the CDR3: TGTGCCAGCAGTTACGGTGGAAACATTCAGTACTTC. The genes are TRBV6-5 and TRBJ2-4; D is uncertain. Looked up from germline, CDR1 is MNHEY and CDR2 is SVGAGI. The CDR3 is made up of 12 amino acids. Trimming took off 2 bases at V and 6 bases at J, with 5 bases between the two ends.

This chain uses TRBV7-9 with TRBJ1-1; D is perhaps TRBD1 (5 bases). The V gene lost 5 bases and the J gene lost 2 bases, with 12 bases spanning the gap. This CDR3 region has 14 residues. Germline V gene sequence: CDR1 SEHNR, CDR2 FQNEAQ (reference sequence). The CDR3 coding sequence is TGTGCCAGCAGCACAAGACAGATAAACACTGAAGCTTTCTTT. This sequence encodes CASSTRQINTEAFF.

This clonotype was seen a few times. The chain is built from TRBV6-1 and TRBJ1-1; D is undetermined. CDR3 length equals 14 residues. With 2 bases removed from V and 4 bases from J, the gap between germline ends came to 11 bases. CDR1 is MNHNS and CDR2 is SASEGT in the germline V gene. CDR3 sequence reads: CASSENGWGTEAFF. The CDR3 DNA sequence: TGTGCCAGCAGTGAAAATGGGTGGGGCACTGAAGCTTTCTTT.

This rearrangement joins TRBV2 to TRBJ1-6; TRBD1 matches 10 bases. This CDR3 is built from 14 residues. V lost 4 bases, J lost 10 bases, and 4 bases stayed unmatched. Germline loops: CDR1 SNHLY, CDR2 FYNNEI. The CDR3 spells CASSGQGAGSPLHF. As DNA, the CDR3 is TGTGCCAGCAGTGGACAGGGGGCCGGGTCACCCCTCCACTTT.

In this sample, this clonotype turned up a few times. CDR3 nucleotides: TGCAGTTTTGCCTTCCCGGGCCCAAATTCACCCCTCCACTTT. This codes for CSFAFPGPNSPLHF. The gene calls are TRBV20-1 and TRBJ1-6; D gene uncertain. Per the germline V gene, CDR1 is DFQATT and CDR2 is SNEGSKA (reference sequence). The CDR3 spans 14 residues. V shed 8 bases and J shed 7 bases, with 18 bases lying between them.

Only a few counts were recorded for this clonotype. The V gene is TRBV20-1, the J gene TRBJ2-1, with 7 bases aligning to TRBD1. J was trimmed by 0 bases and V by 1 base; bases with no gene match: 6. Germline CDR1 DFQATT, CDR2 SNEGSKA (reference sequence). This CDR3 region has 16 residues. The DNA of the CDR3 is TGCAGTGCTAGAGCCCAGCACAGGGGCTCCTACAATGAGCAGTTCTTC. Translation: CSARAQHRGSYNEQFF.

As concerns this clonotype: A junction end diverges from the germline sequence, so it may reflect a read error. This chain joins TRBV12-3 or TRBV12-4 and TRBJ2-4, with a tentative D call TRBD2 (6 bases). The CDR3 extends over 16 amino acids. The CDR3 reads CACSLILGGPKNIQYF. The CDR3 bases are TGTGCCTGCAGTTTAATCCTCGGGGGTCCTAAAAACATTCAGTACTTC.

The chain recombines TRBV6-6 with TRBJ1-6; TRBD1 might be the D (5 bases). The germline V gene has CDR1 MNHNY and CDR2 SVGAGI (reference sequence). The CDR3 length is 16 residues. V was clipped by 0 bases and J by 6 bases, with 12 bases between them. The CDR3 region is CASSYSIRGSNSPLHF. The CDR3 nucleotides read TGTGCCAGCAGTTACTCGATAAGGGGAAGTAATTCACCCCTCCACTTT.

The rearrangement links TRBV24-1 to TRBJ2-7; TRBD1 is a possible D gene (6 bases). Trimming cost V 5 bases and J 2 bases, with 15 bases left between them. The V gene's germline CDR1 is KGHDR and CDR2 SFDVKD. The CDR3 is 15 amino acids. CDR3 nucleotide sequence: TGTGCCACCAGTGCCGCTGCAGGGGTCCCCTACGAGCAGTACTTC. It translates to CATSAAAGVPYEQYF.